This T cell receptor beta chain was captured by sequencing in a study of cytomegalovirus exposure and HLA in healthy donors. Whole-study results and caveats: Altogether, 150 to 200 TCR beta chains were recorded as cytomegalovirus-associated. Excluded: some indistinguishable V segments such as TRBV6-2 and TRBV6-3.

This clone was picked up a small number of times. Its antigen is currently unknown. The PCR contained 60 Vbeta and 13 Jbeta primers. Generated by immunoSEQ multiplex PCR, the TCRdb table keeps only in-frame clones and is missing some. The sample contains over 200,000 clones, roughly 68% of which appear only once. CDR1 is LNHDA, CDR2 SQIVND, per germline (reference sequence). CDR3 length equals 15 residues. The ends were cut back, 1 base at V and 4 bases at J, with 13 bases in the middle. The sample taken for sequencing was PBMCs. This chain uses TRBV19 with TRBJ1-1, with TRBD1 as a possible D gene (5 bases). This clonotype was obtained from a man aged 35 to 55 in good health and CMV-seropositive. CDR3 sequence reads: CASSIVPGGSTEAFF. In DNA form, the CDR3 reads TGTGCCAGTAGTATAGTTCCCGGGGGGAGCACTGAAGCTTTCTTT.